This T cell receptor beta chain was sequenced for a study of T cell repertoires in cytomegalovirus infection. This clonotype was recorded many times. Its antigen is undetermined. TCRdb ran MiXCR on the reads and lists one entry per CDR3 protein. This sample has approximately 910,000 distinct CDR3 sequences, with 30% to 40% found just once. CDR3 length: 14 amino acids. From germline, CDR1 is MDHEN and CDR2 SYDVKM. Deletions cut 8 bases from V and 0 bases from J, with 12 bases between. This sequence originates from a human donor in good health (CMV status not recorded). Some clones in this sample may be carry-over from other donors' samples. The material was cultured CD8+ T cells from PBMCs, obtained from culture after CMV antigen stimulation. The rearrangement uses TRBV28 and TRBJ2-3; the D is unclear. For the CDR3, the DNA is TGTGCCAGCGGTGGGTGGGTTAGCACAGATACGCAGTATTTT. The encoded protein is CASGGWVSTDTQYF.